These T cell receptor beta chains were read from a single sample in a study of blood T cell repertoires in COVID-19. TCRdb's copy holds only in-frame clones and misses some; the assay was immunoSEQ multiplex PCR. The sample lists about 160,000 clones, over 60% occurring once. Specimen: peripheral blood. These receptors were collected from a man between 60 and 70 years old with acute or convalescent COVID-19. The CDR3 runs from the conserved cysteine through the conserved F or W. The D gene is left open where the match is weak. Not every row has a clone size; where given, it reads once, few, many or a size class.

>TRBV7-9|.|TRBJ1-1|.
TGTGCCAGCAGCGGCTGGGACTCGAACACTGAAGCTTTCTTT
CASSGWDSNTEAFF
>TRBV9|.|TRBJ2-1|few
TGTGCCAGCAGCATACAGGGGGGGTTTTACAATGAGCAGTTCTTC
CASSIQGGFYNEQFF
>TRBV4-2|TRBD1|TRBJ1-5|.
TGTGCCAGCAGCCAAGATGACAGGGGGAGCAATCAGCCCCAGCATTTT
CASSQDDRGSNQPQHF
>TRBV13|TRBD2|TRBJ2-3|.
TGTGCCAGCAGCCCCTTGCCGGGACTAGGCGCAGATACGCAGTATTTT
CASSPLPGLGADTQYF
>TRBV24-1|TRBD1|TRBJ1-2|.
TGTGCCACCAGTGATTGGAGGACAGGGAATGGCTACACCTTC
CATSDWRTGNGYTF
>TRBV11-2|.|TRBJ2-7|.
TGTGCCAGCAGCTTAATCGGCTACGAGCAGTACTTC
CASSLIGYEQYF
>TRBV7-9|.|TRBJ2-3|.
TGTGCCAGCAGCTTAGGTCTAGCCTCGAGCACAGATACGCAGTATTTT
CASSLGLASSTDTQYF
>TRBV6-5|TRBD2|TRBJ2-2|.
TGTGCCAGCAGTAGCGGGGGGTACACCGGGGAGCTGTTTTTT
CASSSGGYTGELFF
>TRBV18|TRBD1|TRBJ1-4|.
TGTGCCAGCTCGGGACAGCAGAATGAAAAACTGTTTTTT
CASSGQQNEKLFF
>TRBV9|.|TRBJ1-2|.
TGTGCCAGCAGCGTAGACGACAGCACCATGAATAGGGGCTACACCTTC
CASSVDDSTMNRGYTF
>TRBV5-1|.|TRBJ2-2|.
TGCGCCAGTGCGCCGCCTCCCAACACCGGGGAGCTGTTTTTT
CASAPPPNTGELFF
>TRBV27|TRBD1|TRBJ1-1|once
TGTGCCAGCCGTATGTTTAAGGGACAGTTGAACACTGAAGCTTTCTTT
CASRMFKGQLNTEAFF
>TRBV5-1|.|TRBJ2-7|.
TGCGCCAGCAGCTTATTACCCAGCTCCTACGAGCAGTACTTC
CASSLLPSSYEQYF
>TRBV2|.|TRBJ2-1|once
TGTGCCAGCCTACTAGCAGGCTCCTACAATGAGCAGTTCTTC
CASLLAGSYNEQFF
>TRBV18|.|TRBJ1-3|.
TGTGCCAGCTCACCACCTGCCAGGGCTACTGGAAACACCATATATTTT
CASSPPARATGNTIYF
>TRBV7-3|.|TRBJ1-3|few
TGTGCCAGCAGCTTAACTGGGCAGCTCGGAAACACCATATATTTT
CASSLTGQLGNTIYF
>TRBV2|.|TRBJ2-4|.
TGTGCCAGCAGACAGAACGAACATAGTTCCAAAAACATTCAGTACTTC
CASRQNEHSSKNIQYF
>TRBV5-1|.|TRBJ2-3|.
TGCGCCAGCAGCGTATCAGGCACAGATACGCAGTATTTT
CASSVSGTDTQYF
>TRBV19|.|TRBJ2-7|.
TGTGCCAGTACTAGATCGGGCCAGGGAAGCTCCTACGAGCAGTACTTC
CASTRSGQGSSYEQYF
>TRBV29-1|.|TRBJ1-1|.
TGCAGCGTTCCAAACGCGGAAGGAGCTTTCTTT
CSVPNAEGAFF
>TRBV7-2|.|TRBJ1-6|.
TGTGCCAGCAAGTACAGCGGGCTTAGTGATTCACCCCTCCACTTT
CASKYSGLSDSPLHF
>TRBV18|TRBD1|TRBJ1-4|.
TGTGCCAGCTCACCGACAGGGTCTAATGAAAAACTGTTTTTT
CASSPTGSNEKLFF
>TRBV29-1|TRBD1|TRBJ2-5|.
TGCAGCGGTGGGACAGGCCCATGGACCCAGTACTTC
CSGGTGPWTQYF
>TRBV10-3|.|TRBJ2-3|.
TGTGCCATCAGTGACAGGGCCAACACAGATACGCAGTATTTT
CAISDRANTDTQYF
>TRBV9|TRBD1|TRBJ1-3|.
TGTGCCAGCAGCTCAACAGGGGATGGAAACACCATATATTTT
CASSSTGDGNTIYF
>TRBV14|TRBD1|TRBJ2-7|.
TGTGCCAGCAGCCACGGACAGGGCGTCGAGCAGTACTTC
CASSHGQGVEQYF
>TRBV5-4|.|TRBJ2-2|.
TGTGCCAGCAGCTTCCAGGGCGCCGGGGAGCTGTTTTTT
CASSFQGAGELFF
>TRBV4-3|.|TRBJ1-2|.
TGCGCCAGCAGCCAAGGAGAGGGAGTTAACTATGGCTACACCTTC
CASSQGEGVNYGYTF
>TRBV30|.|TRBJ1-1|.
TGTGCCTGGAGTGTAATTGGCGGTAACACTGAAGCTTTCTTT
CAWSVIGGNTEAFF
>TRBV24-1|.|TRBJ1-1|.
TGTGCCACCAGATCCCCCGGCGGGGAGGAGGCGAACACTGAAGCTTTCTTT
CATRSPGGEEANTEAFF
>TRBV25-1|TRBD1|TRBJ1-6|many
TGTGCCAGGAGACAGGGTCCCCTCTGGTATAATTCACCCCTCCACTTT
CARRQGPLWYNSPLHF
>TRBV7-9|.|TRBJ1-1|many
TGTGCCAGCAGCCCTTGGGAGGGTGAAGCTTTCTTT
CASSPWEGEAFF
>TRBV9|.|TRBJ1-2|.
TGTGCCAGCAGCGTAGGTGACAGCCTCTATGGCTACACCTTC
CASSVGDSLYGYTF
>TRBV6-1|.|TRBJ1-3|.
TGTGCCAGCACTGAATCAGGTGGAAACACCATATATTTT
CASTESGGNTIYF
>TRBV10-1|.|TRBJ1-6|.
TGCGCCAGCAGTGAGAGACCGGGAAATTCACCCCTCCACTTT
CASSERPGNSPLHF